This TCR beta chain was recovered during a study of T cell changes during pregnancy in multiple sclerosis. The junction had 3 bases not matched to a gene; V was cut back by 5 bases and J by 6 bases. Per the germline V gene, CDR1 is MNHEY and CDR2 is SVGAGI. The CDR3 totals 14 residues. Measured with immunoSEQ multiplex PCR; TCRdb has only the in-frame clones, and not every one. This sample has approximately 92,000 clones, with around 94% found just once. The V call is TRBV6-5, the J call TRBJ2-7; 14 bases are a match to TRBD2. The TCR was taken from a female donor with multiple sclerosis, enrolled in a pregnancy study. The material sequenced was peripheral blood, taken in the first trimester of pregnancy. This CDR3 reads CASSGTSGSLEQYF. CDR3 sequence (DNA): TGTGCCAGCAGTGGGACTAGCGGGAGTCTCGAGCAGTACTTC.